The 23 T cell receptor beta chains in this list originate from one sample, sequenced in a study of cytomegalovirus exposure and HLA in healthy donors. The PCR was carried out with 60 Vbeta primers and 13 Jbeta primers. Libraries were prepared by immunoSEQ multiplex PCR; TCRdb keeps only in-frame clonotypes and omits some of them. Of more than 95,000 clones listed, 76% were seen once; the top ten hold about 16%. Sequences were obtained from PBMCs. All receptors come from a man between 45 and 60 years old in good health and CMV-seropositive.

This clone came up a few times. The CDR3: CASSSLPGVGDSGELFF. CDR3 DNA sequence: TGTGCCAGCAGCTCCCTACCGGGGGTTGGGGACTCCGGGGAGCTGTTTTTT. The chain carries TRBV7-9 and TRBJ2-2; a weak D match, TRBD2 (6 bases). CDR1 and CDR2 (germline): SEHNR, FQNEAQ (reference sequence). CDR3 length equals 17 residues. Trimming shortened V by 4 bases and J by 6 bases, and 21 bases separated the two germline ends.

This chain links TRBV5-1 with TRBJ2-3, with D uncertain. In germline, CDR1 is SGHRS, CDR2 YFSETQ. The CDR3 covers 15 residues. Trimming took off 0 bases at V and 0 bases at J, with 8 bases between the two ends. The CDR3 here is CASSLDVSSTDTQYF. The CDR3 DNA follows: TGCGCCAGCAGCTTGGATGTGAGCAGCACAGATACGCAGTATTTT.

J is TRBJ2-7 and V is TRBV9, with D possibly matching TRBD2 (5 bases). The CDR3 is 13 amino acids. Germline assignment: CDR1 SGDLS and CDR2 YYNGEE. V was pared by 4 bases and J by 3 bases, with 11 bases between. CDR3 bases: TGTGCCAGCAGCCCCCCGGGAATCTACGAGCAGTACTTC. This sequence encodes CASSPPGIYEQYF. The full variable domain, in which reference TRBV9 and TRBJ2-7 provide the parts outside the CDR3, is DSGVTQTPKHLITATGQRVTLRCSPRSGDLSVYWYQQSLDQGLQFLIQYYNGEERAKGNILERFSAQQFPDLHSELNLSSLELGDSALYFCASSPPGIYEQYFGPGTRLTVT.

This clone came up a few times. For the CDR3, the DNA is TGCAGCCCCGATCGGACAGGATATAATTCACCCCTCCACTTT. The encoded protein is CSPDRTGYNSPLHF. V is TRBV29-1 and J is TRBJ1-6; 7 bases are a match to TRBD1. This CDR3 is 14 amino acids long. V was pared by 8 bases and J by 4 bases, with 8 bases of the junction left unmatched. Germline CDR1 SQVTM, CDR2 ANQGSEA.

The J gene is TRBJ1-2, the V gene TRBV7-8; D is perhaps TRBD1 (6 bases). Germline values: CDR1 SGHVS, CDR2 FQNEAQ. The CDR3 contains 16 residues. Trimming stripped 2 bases from V and 7 bases from J, with 20 bases between. Here the CDR3 DNA reads TGTGCCAGCAGCTTAACAATCCAGGGGATTAGGGTTGGCTACACCTTC. Translated, it gives CASSLTIQGIRVGYTF.

The chain has TRBV9 and TRBJ1-4, with TRBD1 matching 8 bases. Germline CDR1 SGDLS, CDR2 YYNGEE. The J segment lost 3 bases and the V segment lost 4 bases, leaving 2 bases of the junction unmatched. CDR3 size: 14 residues. The CDR3 loop is CASSRGQANEKLFF. The CDR3 nucleotides read TGTGCCAGCAGCCGGGGACAGGCTAATGAAAAACTGTTTTTT.

The chain links TRBV7-9 to TRBJ1-4; D gene ambiguous. This CDR3 contains 15 residues. The germline CDR1 and CDR2 sequences are SEHNR and FQNEAQ (reference sequence). Trimming cost V 0 bases and J 3 bases, with 8 bases left between them. The CDR3 reads CASSLAETANEKLFF. DNA for the CDR3: TGTGCCAGCAGCTTAGCAGAAACGGCTAATGAAAAACTGTTTTTT.

This rearrangement joins TRBV4-2 to TRBJ2-1, with TRBD1 matching over 11 bases. CDR1 LGHNA and CDR2 YNFKEQ come from the germline V gene. After removal of 0 bases from V and 9 bases from J, the junction contained 7 bases not matched to a gene. CDR3 length: 16 residues. DNA for the CDR3: TGTGCCAGCAGCCAAGATTCTGGACAGGGGGCGTCTGAGCAGTTCTTC. It encodes CASSQDSGQGASEQFF.

The genes are TRBV15 and TRBJ2-7; D is possibly TRBD1 (5 bases). The CDR3 consists of 14 residues. The V gene lost 0 bases and the J gene lost 1 base, with 7 bases spanning the gap. Germline values: CDR1 LNHNV, CDR2 YYDKDF (reference sequence). The CDR3 is CATSREGLSYEQYF. The CDR3 DNA reads TGTGCCACCAGCAGAGAGGGGCTATCCTACGAGCAGTACTTC.

The V gene is TRBV7-6, the J gene TRBJ2-7, with 12 bases that match TRBD2. The CDR3 consists of 15 residues. J gave up 6 bases and V 5 bases, and 8 bases lay outside the gene matches. Germline V CDR1 and CDR2: SGHVS, FNYEAQ. The CDR3 DNA sequence: TGTGCCAGCAGCCTCGGACAGGGACTAGCGGGCGAGCAGTACTTC. It translates to CASSLGQGLAGEQYF.

The chain combines TRBV7-9 with TRBJ2-1; D is unresolved. V was cut by 7 bases and J by 5 bases, with 3 bases left in between. The CDR3 is 10 residues long. Per the germline V gene, CDR1 is SEHNR and CDR2 is FQNEAQ (reference sequence). CDR3 bases: TGTGCCAGCACCGACAATGAGCAGTTCTTC. It translates to CASTDNEQFF.

V and J are TRBV18 and TRBJ1-2, with D possibly matching TRBD1 (5 bases). CDR3 size: 14 residues. V gave up 2 bases and J gave up 3 bases, with 10 bases separating them. Germline lookup yields CDR1 KGHSH and CDR2 LQKENI. The CDR3 is CASSPARADYGYTF. The DNA for the CDR3 is TGTGCCAGCTCACCAGCCAGGGCGGACTATGGCTACACCTTC. Full variable domain (missing parts from reference TRBV18 and TRBJ1-2): NAGVMQNPRHLVRRRGQEARLRCSPMKGHSHVYWYRQLPEEGLKFMVYLQKENIIDESGMPKERFSAEFPKEGPSILRIQQVVRGDSAAYFCASSPARADYGYTFGSGTRLTVV.

This chain joins TRBV6-4 and TRBJ2-3, with D unresolved. The CDR3 sequence is 16 residues long. Deletions cut 2 bases from V and 4 bases from J, with 16 bases between. Germline loops: CDR1 MRHNA, CDR2 SNTAGT. Here the CDR3 reads CASSDPYLTRPDTQYF. In DNA, the CDR3 is TGTGCCAGCAGTGACCCTTACTTGACCAGGCCAGATACGCAGTATTTT.

V is TRBV7-9 and J is TRBJ2-5, with TRBD1 matching over 12 bases. The CDR3 length is 16 residues. CDR1 SEHNR and CDR2 FQNEAQ come from the germline V gene (reference sequence). The J segment lost 1 base and the V segment lost 1 base, leaving 1 base of the junction unmatched. As DNA, the CDR3 is TGTGCCAGCAGCTTAGGGGACAGGGGGCCCCAAGAGACCCAGTACTTC. Translated: CASSLGDRGPQETQYF.

The CDR3 here is CASSLDAGRYTDTQYF. CDR3 DNA: TGTGCCAGCAGCTTGGACGCGGGGAGATACACAGATACGCAGTATTTT. The chain combines TRBV5-6 with TRBJ2-3, with D possibly TRBD2 on 6 matching bases. Germline CDR1 SGHDT, CDR2 YYEEEE. The germline V and J ends were trimmed by 0 bases and 2 bases, with 13 bases remaining between them. The CDR3 is 16 amino acids.

The V and J genes are TRBV7-2 and TRBJ2-1, with TRBD2 matching over 8 bases. With 6 bases clipped from V and 6 bases from J, the junction kept 10 bases outside the gene matches. Germline assignment: CDR1 SGHTA and CDR2 FQGNSA. The CDR3 is made up of 15 amino acids. CDR3 in amino acids: CASRLNPGGSNEQFF. DNA for the CDR3: TGTGCCAGCAGGCTAAATCCGGGAGGGAGCAATGAGCAGTTCTTC.

The chain uses TRBV2 and TRBJ1-1; a weak D match, TRBD1 (6 bases). The CDR3 spans 15 residues. The germline gives CDR1 SNHLY, CDR2 FYNNEI. V lost 3 bases, J lost 8 bases, and 19 bases lay in between. The CDR3 coding sequence is TGTGCCAGCAGTGACGGGACACTCGGACCCGTAGAAGCTTTCTTT. Its protein is CASSDGTLGPVEAFF.

The chain recombines TRBV5-1 with TRBJ1-1, with 8 bases matching TRBD1. Unmatched junction bases numbered 3, after V lost 1 base and J lost 4 bases. CDR1 is SGHRS, CDR2 YFSETQ, per germline. The CDR3 covers 14 residues. The CDR3 nucleotides are TGCGCCAGCAGCTTGTTAACAGGGGGCACTGAAGCTTTCTTT. Translating it yields CASSLLTGGTEAFF.

This clone was detected only a few times. The CDR3 sequence is CASRGSLAPDLYEQYF. As DNA, the CDR3 is TGTGCCAGCAGAGGTAGCCTAGCGCCCGACCTGTACGAGCAGTACTTC. This chain links TRBV2 with TRBJ2-7, with D possibly matching TRBD2 (6 bases). The CDR3 length is 16 residues. The germline CDR1 and CDR2 sequences are SNHLY and FYNNEI. Deletions cut 6 bases from V and 4 bases from J, with 22 bases between.

The chain combines TRBV6-6 with TRBJ2-2, with TRBD1 identical over 7 bases. CDR1 is MNHNY and CDR2 is SVGAGI in the germline V gene (reference sequence). The CDR3 spans 15 residues. Germline trimming cut 4 bases from V and 0 bases from J; bases unmatched to any gene: 2. CDR3 bases: TGTGCCAGCAGTTGGGACAGTGCGAACACCGGGGAGCTGTTTTTT. This sequence encodes CASSWDSANTGELFF.

This chain's CDR3 is CASSDPRELREVYTF. The CDR3 nucleotides are TGTGCCAGCAGTGACCCCAGGGAGTTGAGGGAGGTCTACACCTTC. The gene calls are TRBV27 and TRBJ1-2, with a weak D call TRBD1 (5 bases). Germline CDR1 reads MNHEY; CDR2 reads SMNVEV (reference sequence). The length of the CDR3 is 15 residues. V was trimmed by 5 bases and J by 10 bases, leaving 23 bases between them.

This clone was counted between two and nine times. This chain uses TRBV4-1 with TRBJ2-1, with 11 bases aligning to TRBD2. The CDR3 has 21 amino acids. Germline V CDR1 and CDR2: MGHRA, YSYEKL. Unmatched junction bases numbered 15, after V lost 1 base and J lost 1 base. The CDR3 region is CASSQGRVASGGQGSYNEQFF. CDR3 DNA sequence: TGCGCCAGCAGCCAAGGCCGGGTGGCTAGCGGGGGGCAGGGGTCCTACAATGAGCAGTTCTTC.

V and J are TRBV7-9 and TRBJ2-1; 8 nucleotides line up with TRBD2. This CDR3 is 16 amino acids long. Trimming removed 1 base from V and 7 bases from J; junction bases left unmatched: 9. Germline CDR1 and CDR2: SEHNR and FQNEAQ (reference sequence). The CDR3 is CASSLGLAGLRNEQFF. The CDR3 DNA follows: TGTGCCAGCAGCTTAGGCCTAGCGGGCCTTAGGAATGAGCAGTTCTTC. The whole variable domain, remainder taken from reference TRBV7-9 and TRBJ2-1, is DTGVSQNPRHKITKRGQNVTFRCDPISEHNRLYWYRQTLGQGPEFLTYFQNEAQLEKSRLLSDRFSAERPKGSFSTLEIQRTEQGDSAMYLCASSLGLAGLRNEQFFGPGTRLTVL.